One and the same sample provided the 10 T cell receptor beta chains below, sequenced in a study of blood T cells in healthy people across ages. The second PCR ran roughly 6 to 11 cycles with a sample-barcoded 5' primer and J-beta primers. TCRdb re-called the 5' RACE reads through MiXCR, storing one row per CDR3 protein. Among about 2 million distinct CDR3 sequences, about 50% were seen once, and the ten largest hold over 2%. The sequenced material came from blood. The receptors were sampled from a woman in her thirties or forties in good health.

The CDR3 loop reads CASSLGGIHQPQHF. The CDR3 DNA is TGTGCCAGCAGCTTAGGGGGTATCCATCAGCCCCAGCATTTT. The rearrangement joins TRBV7-9 to TRBJ1-5; D gene unclear. With 1 base removed from V and 5 bases from J, the gap between germline ends came to 9 bases. The CDR3 is made up of 14 amino acids. Germline CDR1 reads SEHNR; CDR2 reads FQNEAQ (reference sequence).

This clonotype was observed a single time. The chain recombines TRBV5-1 with TRBJ2-6; 9 positions agree with TRBD1. Per germline, CDR1 SGHRS and CDR2 YFSETQ. The V gene end was trimmed by 2 bases and the J gene end by 0 bases; junction bases not matched to a gene: 6. CDR3 length equals 18 residues. CDR3 bases: TGCGCCAGCAGCTTTGCGGGACAGGGAACCTCTGGGGCCAACGTCCTGACTTTC. Protein product: CASSFAGQGTSGANVLTF.

This chain joins TRBV6-2 or TRBV6-3 and TRBJ2-1, with D perhaps matching TRBD1 (5 bases). In germline, CDR1 is MNHEY, CDR2 SVGEGT. Between the trimmed V and J ends, which lost 2 bases and 6 bases, there was a span of 8 bases. The CDR3 runs to 13 residues. CDR3 in amino acids: CASSYRGSNEQFF. The CDR3 region has the DNA TGTGCCAGCAGTTACAGGGGTTCCAATGAGCAGTTCTTC.

In this sample, this clonotype turned up a few times. The chain couples TRBV15 to TRBJ2-5; D may correspond to TRBD1 or TRBD2 (5 bases each). The ends were cut back, 2 bases at V and 5 bases at J, with 12 bases in the middle. Germline V CDR1 and CDR2: LNHNV, YYDKDF (reference sequence). The CDR3 is 14 amino acids. The CDR3, as DNA: TGTGCCACCAGCAGAAGGGACGGATTCGAGACCCAGTACTTC. Its translation is CATSRRDGFETQYF.

The chain couples TRBV7-9 to TRBJ1-5; the D is unclear. This CDR3 has 12 amino acids. The germline gives CDR1 SEHNR, CDR2 FQNEAQ (reference sequence). V shed 8 bases and J shed 0 bases, with 5 bases lying between them. CDR3 bases: TGTGCCAGCCAAGCTAGCAATCAGCCCCAGCATTTT. Encoded protein: CASQASNQPQHF.

The chain carries TRBV7-9 and TRBJ2-7; D is possibly TRBD2 (6 bases). Germline loops: CDR1 SEHNR, CDR2 FQNEAQ (reference sequence). The CDR3 has 15 amino acids. V was trimmed by 4 bases and J by 2 bases, leaving 15 bases between them. The CDR3 DNA follows: TGTGCCAGCAGCTCAGCCGGGACTCGTGCCTACGAGCAGTACTTC. It translates to CASSSAGTRAYEQYF.

This clonotype was seen more than once but under ten times. The chain combines TRBV6-5 with TRBJ2-1; TRBD1 is a possible D gene (5 bases). This CDR3 has 13 amino acids. The V gene's germline CDR1 is MNHEY and CDR2 SVGAGI. V gave up 4 bases and J gave up 8 bases, with 12 bases separating them. The CDR3 DNA reads TGTGCCAGCAGTTCGACAGAATTTGATGAGCAGTTCTTC. Protein product: CASSSTEFDEQFF.

The V gene is TRBV27, the J gene TRBJ2-1, with TRBD2 matching over 15 bases. Germline V lookup: CDR1 MNHEY, CDR2 SMNVEV (reference sequence). Trimming removed 3 bases from V and 4 bases from J; junction bases left unmatched: 4. The CDR3 is 17 residues long. CDR3 loop: CASSFGTSGGLYNEQFF. CDR3 in DNA: TGTGCCAGCAGTTTCGGGACTAGCGGGGGGCTTTACAATGAGCAGTTCTTC.

This clonotype was seen once. The chain employs TRBV6-6 and TRBJ2-7; TRBD1 is a possible D gene (5 bases). The germline V gene encodes CDR1 MNHNY and CDR2 SVGAGI (reference sequence). The CDR3 runs 14 residues. The germline V and J ends were trimmed by 1 base and 6 bases, with 13 bases remaining between them. The CDR3 region has the DNA TGTGCCAGCAGTTACTTCGAATCAGGGTGCGAGCAGTACTTC. Encoded protein: CASSYFESGCEQYF.

This sequence joins TRBV20-1 and TRBJ1-2; TRBD1 aligns across 9 bases. The CDR3 contains 14 residues. V lost 6 bases, J lost 4 bases, and 9 bases stayed unmatched. Germline V lookup: CDR1 DFQATT, CDR2 SNEGSKA (reference sequence). CDR3 nucleotides: TGCAGTGCCAAGGGGGACAGGGATTTCTATGGCTACACCTTC. Its protein is CSAKGDRDFYGYTF.